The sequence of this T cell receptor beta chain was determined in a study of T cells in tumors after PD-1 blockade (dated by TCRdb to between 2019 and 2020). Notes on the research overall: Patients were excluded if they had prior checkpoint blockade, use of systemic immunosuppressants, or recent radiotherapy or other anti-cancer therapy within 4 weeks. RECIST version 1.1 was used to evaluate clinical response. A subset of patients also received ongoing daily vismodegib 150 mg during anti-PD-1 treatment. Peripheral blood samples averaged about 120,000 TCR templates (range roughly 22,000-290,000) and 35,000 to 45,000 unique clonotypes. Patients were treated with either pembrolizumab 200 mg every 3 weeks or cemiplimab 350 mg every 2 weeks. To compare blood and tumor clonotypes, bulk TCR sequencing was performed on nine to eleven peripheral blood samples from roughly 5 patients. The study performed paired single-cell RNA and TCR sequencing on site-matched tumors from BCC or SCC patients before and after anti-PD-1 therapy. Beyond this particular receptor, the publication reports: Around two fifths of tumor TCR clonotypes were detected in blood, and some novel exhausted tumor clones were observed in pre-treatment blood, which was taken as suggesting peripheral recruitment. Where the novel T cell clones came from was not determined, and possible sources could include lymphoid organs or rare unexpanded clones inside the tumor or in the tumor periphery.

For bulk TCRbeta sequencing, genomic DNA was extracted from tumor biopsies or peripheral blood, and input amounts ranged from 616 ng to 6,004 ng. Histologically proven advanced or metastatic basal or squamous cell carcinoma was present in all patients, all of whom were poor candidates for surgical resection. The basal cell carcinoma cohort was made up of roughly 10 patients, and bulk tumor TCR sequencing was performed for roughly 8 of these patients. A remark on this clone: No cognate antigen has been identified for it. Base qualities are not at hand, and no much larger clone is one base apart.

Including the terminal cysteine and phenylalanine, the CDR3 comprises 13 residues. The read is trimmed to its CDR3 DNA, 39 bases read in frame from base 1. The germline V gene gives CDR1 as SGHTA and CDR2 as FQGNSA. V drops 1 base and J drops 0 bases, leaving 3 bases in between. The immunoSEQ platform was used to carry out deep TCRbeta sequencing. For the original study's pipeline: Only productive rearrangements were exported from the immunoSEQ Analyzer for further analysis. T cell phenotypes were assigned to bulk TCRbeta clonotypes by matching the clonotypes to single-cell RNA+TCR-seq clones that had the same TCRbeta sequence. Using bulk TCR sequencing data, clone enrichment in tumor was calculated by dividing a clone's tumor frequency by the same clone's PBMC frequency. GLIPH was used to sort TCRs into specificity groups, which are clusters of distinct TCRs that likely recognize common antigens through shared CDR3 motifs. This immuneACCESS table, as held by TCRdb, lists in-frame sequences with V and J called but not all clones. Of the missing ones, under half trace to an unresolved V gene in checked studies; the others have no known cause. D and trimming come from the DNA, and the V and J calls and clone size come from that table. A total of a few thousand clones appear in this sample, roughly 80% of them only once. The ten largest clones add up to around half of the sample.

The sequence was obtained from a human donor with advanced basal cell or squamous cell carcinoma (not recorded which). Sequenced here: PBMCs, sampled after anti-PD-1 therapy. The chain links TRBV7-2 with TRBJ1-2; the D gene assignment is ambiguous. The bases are TGTGCCAGCAGCTTAGGAGCTAACTATGGCTACACCTTC. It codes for CASSLGANYGYTF.